The 7 T cell receptor beta chains below come from one sample, sequenced in a study of technical replicates of blood from a few donors. This table comes from immunoSEQ multiplex PCR, and its TCRdb copy is limited to in-frame clones, with some not included. In the table there are approximately 99,000 clones, approximately 96% of which are singletons. Sequencing input: T cells isolated from PBMCs. These receptors originate from a human donor in good health.

V and J are TRBV6-1 and TRBJ2-7; no definite D call. The ends were cut back, 2 bases at V and 4 bases at J, with 6 bases in the middle. The V gene's germline CDR1 is MNHNS and CDR2 SASEGT. CDR3 length: 12 residues. The CDR3 protein is CASSEPSYEQYF. DNA for the CDR3: TGTGCCAGCAGTGAACCTTCTTACGAGCAGTACTTC.

This clone was observed once. The chain is built from TRBV6-1 and TRBJ2-7; perhaps TRBD2 as D (5 bases). Per germline, CDR1 MNHNS and CDR2 SASEGT. V shed 7 bases and J shed 3 bases, with 10 bases lying between them. This CDR3 comprises 12 residues. CDR3 amino acids: CASTPAGYEQYF. CDR3 DNA: TGTGCCAGCACTCCCGCGGGCTACGAGCAGTACTTC.

The CDR3 DNA reads as TGTGCCAGCAGCTTAGTTACTAGCGGACAAGAGACCCAGTACTTC. As protein: CASSLVTSGQETQYF. The rearrangement uses TRBV7-7 and TRBJ2-5; 8 bases are a match to TRBD2. The V gene end was trimmed by 1 base and the J gene end by 2 bases; junction bases not matched to a gene: 3. There are 15 residues in the CDR3. The germline V gene has CDR1 SSHAT and CDR2 FNYEAQ (reference sequence).

CDR3 DNA: TGTGCCAGCAGTGATACGAGCAGGATTGTAGTGTACGAGCAGTACTTC. It specifies CASSDTSRIVVYEQYF. The rearrangement joins TRBV2 to TRBJ2-7; D is ambiguous. V lost 3 bases and J lost 4, with 19 bases in between. CDR3 length: 16 amino acids. Germline V gene data show CDR1 as SNHLY and CDR2 as FYNNEI. Supplemented by reference TRBV2 and TRBJ2-7, the full variable domain reads EPEVTQTPSHQVTQMGQEVILRCVPISNHLYFYWYRQILGQKVEFLVSFYNNEISEKSEIFDDQFSVERPDGSNFTLKIRSTKLEDSAMYFCASSDTSRIVVYEQYFGPGTRLTVT.

V gene TRBV4-2 combines with J gene TRBJ2-7; D unresolved. Germline lookup yields CDR1 LGHNA and CDR2 YNFKEQ. The CDR3 extends over 13 amino acids. V gave up 4 bases and J gave up 2 bases, with 9 bases separating them. CDR3 sequence reads: CASSPGSTYEQYF. The CDR3 region has the DNA TGTGCCAGCAGCCCAGGATCGACCTACGAGCAGTACTTC.

The V call is TRBV5-4, the J call TRBJ2-3, with 8 nucleotides matching TRBD2. This CDR3 region has 15 residues. Per the germline V gene, CDR1 is SGHNT and CDR2 is YYREEE (reference sequence). V shed 0 bases and J 2 bases; nucleotides not matched to a gene: 2. The CDR3 bases are TGTGCCAGCAGCTTGGCTAGCGGGTACACAGATACGCAGTATTTT. Encoded protein: CASSLASGYTDTQYF.

As concerns this clone: Within the sample, other DNA sequences also encode this same CDR3. The J gene is TRBJ2-5, the V gene TRBV9, with a weak D call TRBD2 (6 bases). The CDR3 runs to 14 residues. Trimming shortened V by 0 bases and J by 5 bases, and 11 bases separated the two germline ends. CDR1 is SGDLS, CDR2 YYNGEE, per germline. The CDR3 loop reads CASSVEGAGETQYF. CDR3 nucleotides: TGTGCCAGCAGCGTAGAAGGGGCGGGGGAGACCCAGTACTTC.